The rows below give T cell receptor beta chains drawn from one sample of a study of blood T cell repertoires in COVID-19. The table came from immunoSEQ multiplex PCR; TCRdb's copy has only in-frame clones and leaves some out. The table shows 120,000 to 150,000 clones, with more than 70% occurring only once. The sample taken for sequencing was peripheral blood. These receptors originate from a human donor in a cohort sampled during active COVID-19. Both conserved end residues are part of each CDR3. D genes are given only for firm matches. The size field is filled for only some rows; it gives once, few, many or a size class.

V gene	clone size	J gene	D gene	CDR3 protein	CDR3 DNA
TRBV5-1	NA	TRBJ2-1	TRBD2	CASSLGRKTSGGAMSYNEQFF	TGCGCCAGCAGCCTTGGCCGCAAGACTAGCGGGGGGGCTATGTCCTACAATGAGCAGTTCTTC
TRBV29-1	NA	TRBJ2-2	NA	CSARQNTNTGELFF	TGCAGCGCCCGACAAAATACGAACACCGGGGAGCTGTTTTTT
TRBV9	once	TRBJ2-1	NA	CASSRQGGRRTYNEQFF	TGTGCCAGCAGCAGGCAGGGGGGCCGTAGGACCTACAATGAGCAGTTCTTC
TRBV2	NA	TRBJ2-7	TRBD1	CASSVGTGVPPYEQYF	TGTGCCAGCAGTGTAGGGACAGGGGTTCCCCCCTACGAGCAGTACTTC
TRBV4-3	NA	TRBJ1-5	NA	CASSQDFRFNQPQHF	TGCGCCAGCAGCCAAGATTTCCGTTTCAATCAGCCCCAGCATTTT
TRBV6-5	once	TRBJ2-7	NA	CASSRGTYEQYF	TGTGCCAGCAGTAGAGGAACCTACGAGCAGTACTTC
TRBV7-8	NA	TRBJ2-1	TRBD1	CASSLDDRTGGYYNEQFF	TGTGCCAGCAGCTTAGATGATAGAACAGGGGGTTACTACAATGAGCAGTTCTTC
TRBV29-1	NA	TRBJ1-4	NA	CSVSDPRGEKLFF	TGCAGCGTCTCCGATCCAAGGGGTGAAAAACTGTTTTTT
TRBV27	NA	TRBJ2-7	TRBD1	CASSLSGTGEREQYF	TGTGCCAGCAGTTTATCCGGGACAGGGGAGCGTGAGCAGTACTTC
TRBV14	NA	TRBJ2-1	NA	CASSQETGPSSYNEQFF	TGTGCCAGCAGCCAAGAAACCGGTCCGAGCTCCTACAATGAGCAGTTCTTC
TRBV7-6	NA	TRBJ1-6	NA	CASSFGGNSPLHF	TGTGCCAGCAGCTTTGGGGGGAACTCACCCCTCCACTTT
TRBV6-2/TRBV6-3	NA	TRBJ2-5	NA	CASSYSEATQYF	TGTGCCAGCAGTTACTCCGAGGCCACCCAGTACTTC
TRBV6-1	NA	TRBJ1-4	NA	CASSEVRGGVTNEKLFF	TGTGCCAGCAGTGAAGTGAGAGGAGGTGTCACTAATGAAAAACTGTTTTTT
TRBV5-1	NA	TRBJ2-7	NA	CASSSGSYEQYF	TGCGCCAGCAGCTCGGGCTCCTACGAGCAGTACTTC
TRBV3-1/TRBV3-2	once	TRBJ2-1	TRBD2	CASTFSGGYEQFF	TGTGCCAGCACCTTTAGCGGGGGCTATGAGCAGTTCTTC
TRBV4-1	NA	TRBJ1-2	NA	CASSSRGGANYGYTF	TGCGCCAGCAGCTCGAGAGGGGGGGCGAACTATGGCTACACCTTC
TRBV12-3/TRBV12-4	few	TRBJ1-6	NA	CASSALENSPLHF	TGTGCCAGCAGCGCCTTAGAGAATTCACCCCTCCACTTT
TRBV9	NA	TRBJ2-2	TRBD2	CASSFLAGNTGELFF	TGTGCCAGCAGCTTCCTAGCGGGGAACACCGGGGAGCTGTTTTTT
TRBV7-8	NA	TRBJ1-4	NA	CASSPRDFNEKLFF	TGTGCCAGCAGCCCTCGGGACTTTAATGAAAAACTGTTTTTT
TRBV27	NA	TRBJ1-1	TRBD1	CASSFTGTGESGTEAFF	TGTGCCAGCAGTTTTACCGGGACAGGGGAATCTGGAACTGAAGCTTTCTTT
TRBV28	NA	TRBJ1-4	NA	CASSWAREDEKLFF	TGTGCCAGCAGTTGGGCCAGGGAGGATGAAAAACTGTTTTTT
TRBV3-1/TRBV3-2	NA	TRBJ1-2	TRBD1	CASSHRWDRPHYGYTF	TGTGCCAGCAGCCATCGGTGGGACAGGCCCCACTATGGCTACACCTTC
TRBV6-2/TRBV6-3	once	TRBJ2-7	TRBD2	CASSFASLAGAPYEQYF	TGTGCCAGCAGTTTCGCCAGCCTAGCGGGGGCGCCCTACGAGCAGTACTTC
TRBV6-5	once	TRBJ1-2	NA	CASSYSENYGYTF	TGTGCCAGCAGTTACTCCGAGAACTATGGCTACACCTTC
TRBV20-1	once	TRBJ2-3	TRBD2	CSARGLAGGLGTDTQYF	TGCAGTGCTCGTGGACTAGCGGGGGGGCTAGGCACAGATACGCAGTATTTT
TRBV7-3	NA	TRBJ2-7	TRBD1	CASSLGQGGEQYF	TGTGCCAGCAGCTTGGGACAGGGGGGCGAGCAGTACTTC
TRBV6-5	once	TRBJ1-3	NA	CASSLQGTGNTIYF	TGTGCCAGCAGCCTACAGGGAACTGGAAACACCATATATTTT
TRBV6-1	NA	TRBJ2-3	TRBD2	CASSDYASGEGDTQYF	TGTGCCAGCAGTGATTACGCTAGCGGGGAAGGAGATACGCAGTATTTT
TRBV27	once	TRBJ1-6	NA	CASSLSASQTLPLHF	TGTGCCAGCAGTTTATCGGCCAGTCAAACATTACCCCTCCACTTT
TRBV6-4	NA	TRBJ2-7	TRBD2	CASSGLAVHEYEQYF	TGTGCCAGCAGTGGACTAGCGGTCCATGAGTACGAGCAGTACTTC
TRBV13	NA	TRBJ1-6	NA	CASSHEDTAPLHF	TGTGCCAGCAGTCACGAGGACACGGCGCCCCTCCACTTT
TRBV6-1	once	TRBJ2-1	NA	CASSESPYYKDGNEQFF	TGTGCCAGCAGTGAAAGTCCCTACTACAAGGATGGCAATGAGCAGTTCTTC
TRBV5-1	NA	TRBJ2-5	TRBD2	CASSLGLAGAQQETQYF	TGCGCCAGCAGCTTGGGACTAGCGGGGGCCCAACAAGAGACCCAGTACTTC
TRBV3-1/TRBV3-2	once	TRBJ2-7	NA	CASSQDLVTVAWEQYF	TGTGCCAGCAGCCAAGATCTCGTGACAGTTGCCTGGGAGCAGTACTTC
TRBV6-6	NA	TRBJ2-2	TRBD1	CASSRTGANTGELFF	TGTGCCAGCAGCCGGACAGGGGCGAACACCGGGGAGCTGTTTTTT